These 24 T cell receptor beta chains share one sample of origin, sequenced in a study of cytomegalovirus exposure and HLA in healthy donors. Amplification used 60 Vbeta primers and 13 Jbeta primers. TCRdb keeps only in-frame clones here, not all; method: immunoSEQ multiplex PCR. The sample contains over 200,000 clones, around 89% of which appear only once. Source material: PBMCs. These receptors originate from a woman younger than 35 in good health and CMV-seronegative.

The chain recombines TRBV5-1 with TRBJ2-3, with D uncertain. CDR3 size: 12 residues. V lost 2 bases to trimming and J lost 6 bases, with 7 bases between them. CDR1 and CDR2 (germline): SGHRS, YFSETQ. CDR3 DNA sequence: TGCGCCAGCAGCTTCTTGCGTGATACGCAGTATTTT. This translates into CASSFLRDTQYF.

The V gene is TRBV5-8, the J gene TRBJ1-4; maybe TRBD1 (6 bases). The germline V gene has CDR1 SGHTS and CDR2 YDEGEE. The CDR3 is made up of 14 amino acids. Deletions cut 1 base from V and 6 bases from J, with 10 bases between. The CDR3 reads CASSLLSGDEKLFF. The CDR3 DNA reads as TGTGCCAGCAGCTTGCTTTCAGGGGATGAAAAACTGTTTTTT.

With respect to this clone: At one end, the junction sequence differs from germline, possibly due to a read error. V and J are TRBV7-9 and TRBJ2-7; the D gene is possibly TRBD1 (6 bases). The germline V gene has CDR1 SEHNR and CDR2 FQNEAQ (reference sequence). CDR3 length equals 17 residues. The CDR3 region is CSSSSRPAGQFPYEQYF. The CDR3 DNA sequence: TGTTCCAGCAGCTCCCGGCCGGCTGGACAGTTCCCCTACGAGCAGTACTTC. Using reference TRBV7-9 and TRBJ2-7 for the parts outside the CDR3, the full variable domain is DTGVSQNPRHKITKRGQNVTFRCDPISEHNRLYWYRQTLGQGPEFLTYFQNEAQLEKSRLLSDRFSAERPKGSFSTLEIQRTEQGDSAMYLCSSSSRPAGQFPYEQYFGPGTRLTVT.

This sequence joins TRBV19 and TRBJ1-2, with TRBD1 matching 11 bases. Germline V gene lookup returns CDR1 LNHDA and CDR2 SQIVND (reference sequence). The length of the CDR3 is 16 residues. V was pared by 3 bases and J by 7 bases, with 10 bases of the junction left unmatched. The CDR3 DNA follows: TGTGCCAGTAGTATTTTCTCCGGACAGGGGGCAATTGGCTACACCTTC. Translation gives CASSIFSGQGAIGYTF. The full variable domain, in which reference TRBV19 and TRBJ1-2 provide the parts outside the CDR3, is DGGITQSPKYLFRKEGQNVTLSCEQNLNHDAMYWYRQDPGQGLRLIYYSQIVNDFQKGDIAEGYSVSREKKESFPLTVTSAQKNPTAFYLCASSIFSGQGAIGYTFGSGTRLTVV.

This chain links TRBV2 with TRBJ2-5; a possible D gene is TRBD1 (5 bases). Germline V lookup: CDR1 SNHLY, CDR2 FYNNEI. The CDR3 has 11 residues. V lost 6 bases and J 3 bases, leaving 5 bases between the germline ends. Here the CDR3 reads CASSREETQYF. The CDR3 nucleotides read TGTGCCAGCAGCAGGGAAGAGACCCAGTACTTC.

The rearrangement uses TRBV11-2 and TRBJ2-1; 7 bases are shared with TRBD1. The germline V gene encodes CDR1 SGHAT and CDR2 FQNNGV. Trimming removed 1 base from V and 7 bases from J; junction bases left unmatched: 7. CDR3 size: 15 residues. The CDR3 reads CASSLVQGNKNEQFF. The CDR3 nucleotides read TGTGCCAGCAGCTTAGTACAGGGGAACAAGAATGAGCAGTTCTTC.

This chain joins TRBV6-5 and TRBJ2-7; D remains ambiguous. Germline CDR1 and CDR2: MNHEY and SVGAGI. The CDR3 consists of 13 residues. V dropped 7 bases and J dropped 5 bases, with 15 bases sitting between them. The CDR3 protein is CASTEHPFNEQYF. CDR3 coding DNA: TGTGCCAGCACCGAACACCCTTTCAACGAGCAGTACTTC.

The genes are TRBV14 and TRBJ2-1; weak D call: TRBD2 (6 bases). Germline V gives CDR1 SGHDN, CDR2 FVKESK. The CDR3 spans 14 residues. V was shortened by 3 bases and J by 8 bases, with 14 bases between the two germline ends. Written as DNA, the CDR3 is TGTGCCAGCAGCCATCGAGGGGAGGAGGATGAGCAGTTCTTC. Translated, it gives CASSHRGEEDEQFF.

The J gene is TRBJ2-1, the V gene TRBV7-9, with 9 bases aligning to TRBD1. The germline V gene encodes CDR1 SEHNR and CDR2 FQNEAQ (reference sequence). CDR3 size: 15 residues. V shed 5 bases and J 7 bases; nucleotides not matched to a gene: 9. CDR3 protein: CASSLAGTGKNEQFF. In DNA form, the CDR3 reads TGTGCCAGCAGCCTGGCGGGGACAGGGAAGAATGAGCAGTTCTTC.

CDR3 DNA: TGTGCCAGCAGCCCAAAGACTAGCGGGAGTGTCGTGGGCACAGATACGCAGTATTTT. This codes for CASSPKTSGSVVGTDTQYF. The chain is built from TRBV7-8 and TRBJ2-3; 12 bases map to TRBD2. CDR3 length equals 19 residues. With V trimmed by 5 bases and J by 1 base, 13 bases remained unmatched. Per germline, CDR1 SGHVS and CDR2 FQNEAQ.

The chain links TRBV4-1 to TRBJ1-2, with no clear D. Germline V CDR1 and CDR2: MGHRA, YSYEKL. V was pared by 0 bases and J by 6 bases, with 17 bases between. CDR3 size: 16 residues. The CDR3 loop is CASSQEIRTLLDGYTF. CDR3 nucleotides: TGCGCCAGCAGCCAAGAAATTCGGACTCTCTTGGATGGCTACACCTTC.

V gene TRBV2 combines with J gene TRBJ2-6; 8 bases match TRBD1. Germline V CDR1 and CDR2: SNHLY, FYNNEI. Trimming cost V 7 bases and J 1 base; bases outside gene matches: 9. The CDR3 totals 17 residues. The DNA for the CDR3 is TGTGCCAGCAAAAGGGGACAGGAGGGATCTGGGGCCAACGTCCTGACTTTC. Protein sequence: CASKRGQEGSGANVLTF.

The V call is TRBV2, the J call TRBJ2-5, with TRBD2 matching over 11 bases. V lost 10 bases and J lost 2; bases outside the gene matches: 6. CDR1 SNHLY and CDR2 FYNNEI come from the germline V gene. This CDR3 comprises 14 residues. This CDR3 reads CATQRTSGQETQYF. In DNA form, the CDR3 reads TGTGCCACCCAGAGGACTAGCGGGCAAGAGACCCAGTACTTC. The whole variable domain, filled in from reference TRBV2 and TRBJ2-5, reads EPEVTQTPSHQVTQMGQEVILRCVPISNHLYFYWYRQILGQKVEFLVSFYNNEISEKSEIFDDQFSVERPDGSNFTLKIRSTKLEDSAMYFCATQRTSGQETQYFGPGTRLLVL.

The rearrangement links TRBV19 to TRBJ1-1; possible D gene TRBD1, 6 bases. The germline CDR1 and CDR2 sequences are LNHDA and SQIVND (reference sequence). Trimming removed 5 bases at V and 4 bases at J, with 14 bases between. The CDR3 is made up of 14 amino acids. DNA for the CDR3: TGTGCCAGTAGTCTACAGGGTGAAGGCACTGAAGCTTTCTTT. As protein: CASSLQGEGTEAFF.

The chain links TRBV10-2 to TRBJ1-2; tentatively, D is TRBD1 (5 bases). Trimming stripped 2 bases from V and 4 bases from J, with 8 bases between. The CDR3 length is 13 residues. Germline values: CDR1 WSHSY, CDR2 SAAADI. In nucleotides, the CDR3 is TGCGCCAGCAGTGAGGGCAGGGCCTATGGCTACACCTTC. This codes for CASSEGRAYGYTF.

The chain is built from TRBV11-2 and TRBJ2-4; tentatively, D is TRBD2 (6 bases). In germline, CDR1 is SGHAT, CDR2 FQNNGV. The CDR3 contains 17 residues. With 2 bases removed from V and 0 bases from J, the gap between germline ends came to 14 bases. CDR3 sequence reads: CASSLFGGALAKNIQYF. The CDR3 coding sequence is TGTGCCAGCAGCTTATTCGGCGGGGCTCTAGCCAAAAACATTCAGTACTTC.

The chain links TRBV29-1 to TRBJ1-2; 7 bases map to TRBD1. Germline V gene data show CDR1 as SQVTM and CDR2 as ANQGSEA. V lost 4 bases, J lost 3 bases, and 2 bases stayed unmatched. The CDR3 sequence is 12 residues long. DNA for the CDR3: TGCAGCGTTGGCAGGGGGGACTATGGCTACACCTTC. It yields the protein CSVGRGDYGYTF.

Only a few counts were recorded for this clone. The V call is TRBV4-3, the J call TRBJ2-7; D is uncertain. The CDR3 is 15 residues long. V gave up 0 bases and J gave up 2 bases, with 11 bases separating them. The germline V gene has CDR1 LGHNA and CDR2 YSLEER. CDR3 protein: CASSQEATAAYEQYF. The CDR3 DNA follows: TGCGCCAGCAGCCAAGAAGCAACAGCAGCCTACGAGCAGTACTTC.

This chain connects TRBV11-2 to TRBJ2-1; 12 bases map to TRBD2. The ends lost 4 bases at V and 3 bases at J; junction bases unmatched: 1. In germline, CDR1 is SGHAT, CDR2 FQNNGV. The CDR3 is 15 residues long. The CDR3 protein is CASSSSGGGYNEQFF. DNA of the CDR3: TGTGCCAGCAGCTCTAGCGGGGGGGGCTACAATGAGCAGTTCTTC. Complete variable domain (other parts from reference TRBV11-2 and TRBJ2-1): EAGVAQSPRYKIIEKRQSVAFWCNPISGHATLYWYQQILGQGPKLLIQFQNNGVVDDSQLPKDRFSAERLKGVDSTLKIQPAKLEDSAVYLCASSSSGGGYNEQFFGPGTRLTVL.

This chain joins TRBV15 and TRBJ2-6; 12 nucleotides align to TRBD2. V dropped 3 bases and J dropped 2; count of bases not matched to a gene: 8. The germline V gene has CDR1 LNHNV and CDR2 YYDKDF (reference sequence). This CDR3 comprises 19 residues. CDR3 in DNA: TGTGCCACCAGCAGGACGACTAGCGGGAGCTTTCCTGGGGCCAACGTCCTGACTTTC. Amino acids: CATSRTTSGSFPGANVLTF.

This chain joins TRBV4-2 and TRBJ2-7; TRBD2 aligns across 8 bases. With 4 bases clipped from V and 1 base from J, the junction kept 3 bases outside the gene matches. Germline CDR1 is LGHNA and CDR2 is YNFKEQ. The CDR3 is 14 residues long. CDR3 nucleotide sequence: TGTGCCAGCAGCCGTAGCGGGACATCCTACGAGCAGTACTTC. Translated, it gives CASSRSGTSYEQYF.

The rearrangement uses TRBV27 and TRBJ1-5, with a weak D call TRBD1 (6 bases). V was cut by 0 bases and J by 5 bases, with 17 bases left in between. Germline CDR1 is MNHEY and CDR2 is SMNVEV (reference sequence). The CDR3 contains 17 residues. The CDR3 loop is CASSLSGARKLYQPQHF. In DNA form, the CDR3 reads TGTGCCAGCAGTTTATCGGGGGCCCGGAAGCTTTATCAGCCCCAGCATTTT.

Points on this clone: This same CDR3 is encoded by further DNA sequences in the sample. The rearrangement links TRBV6-5 to TRBJ1-2, with 11 bases aligning to TRBD1. Germline CDR1 reads MNHEY; CDR2 reads SVGAGI. Trimming cost V 2 bases and J 6 bases; bases outside gene matches: 5. The CDR3 is 15 amino acids. The CDR3 DNA reads as TGTGCCAGCAGTTACGGGGGACAGGGGGAGAATGGCTACACCTTC. As protein: CASSYGGQGENGYTF.

The chain joins TRBV27 to TRBJ2-2; 8 bases align to TRBD1. V lost 4 bases to trimming and J lost 4 bases; unmatched junction nucleotides: 11. The CDR3 length is 17 residues. Germline V gene data show CDR1 as MNHEY and CDR2 as SMNVEV (reference sequence). The CDR3 coding sequence is TGTGCCAGCAGTTCCGCTCCGTGGCAGGGGGCCACCGGGGAGCTGTTTTTT. It is translated as CASSSAPWQGATGELFF.